A single sample is the source of the 9 T cell receptor beta chains below, sequenced in a study of spatial heterogeneity in lung cancer (dated by TCRdb to about 2019). This specimen's time point label, per the study, means: sample taken at primary tumor resection. For TCR sequencing, whole RNA was extracted from tumor and nontumor lung tissue, or from cryopreserved PBMC samples, and no cell sorting was done. The library was built by means of 5' RACE. TCRdb shows the sequencer as NextSeq 500. TCRdb passed the public sequencing reads through fastp at Q25 and MiXCR, retaining productive beta sequences. Entries that share a CDR3 protein sequence are merged under the most common genes and DNA. Within this sample are tens of thousands of distinct CDR3 sequences, with more than 15% of them counted one time only. The top ten clones comprise around 5.9% of the sample. Material: PBMCs, obtained at surgery. Receptor source: a male donor with early-stage non-small cell lung cancer.

The J gene is TRBJ2-2, the V gene TRBV5-1; D unresolved. CDR1 is SGHRS, CDR2 YFSETQ, per germline. Trimming removed 0 bases from V and 3 bases from J, with 12 bases in between. The CDR3 loop spans 16 amino acids. The chain's CDR3 is CASSLAPGTDTGELFF. The DNA of the CDR3 is TGCGCCAGCAGCTTGGCCCCGGGTACAGACACCGGGGAGCTGTTTTTT.

This clonotype was observed a few times. The chain couples TRBV12-3 or TRBV12-4 to TRBJ1-1; a possible D gene is TRBD1 (5 bases). The CDR3 is made up of 12 amino acids. The V end lost 4 bases, the J end lost 7 bases, and 10 bases lay between the germline ends. CDR3 in amino acids: CASSWQGFEAFF. The CDR3 DNA reads TGTGCCAGCAGTTGGCAGGGTTTTGAAGCTTTCTTT.

There are a few counts of this clonotype. The rearrangement joins TRBV27 to TRBJ2-1; the D is unclear. The CDR3 runs 11 residues. V lost 3 bases, J lost 10 bases, and 7 bases lay in between. Looked up from germline, CDR1 is MNHEY and CDR2 is SMNVEV (reference sequence). The CDR3 bases are TGTGCCAGCAGTTTCCCCGGGGAGCAGTTCTTC. It yields the protein CASSFPGEQFF.

CDR3 DNA: TGTGCCATCAGTGACCCTGAATCCTACGAGCAGTACTTC. This codes for CAISDPESYEQYF. The chain joins TRBV10-3 to TRBJ2-7; D is unresolved. The CDR3 has 13 residues. V lost 3 bases and J lost 1, with 7 bases in between. Germline lookup yields CDR1 ENHRY and CDR2 SYGVKD.

There are a few counts of this clonotype. This rearrangement joins TRBV18 to TRBJ2-3; 10 positions agree with TRBD2. The length of the CDR3 is 16 residues. Germline values: CDR1 KGHSH, CDR2 LQKENI. With 3 bases clipped from V and 3 bases from J, the junction kept 6 bases outside the gene matches. Here the CDR3 DNA reads TGTGCCAGCTCACCCTTAGCGGGAGGCAGGACAGATACGCAGTATTTT. It encodes CASSPLAGGRTDTQYF.

This chain links TRBV11-2 with TRBJ2-5; the D is unclear. Trimming cost V 7 bases and J 4 bases, with 13 bases left between them. Germline V gene sequence: CDR1 SGHAT, CDR2 FQNNGV. The CDR3 loop spans 13 amino acids. The CDR3 is CASTPGTVETQYF. The CDR3 DNA reads TGTGCCAGCACCCCGGGTACTGTAGAGACCCAGTACTTC.

This clonotype was detected a few times. Here the CDR3 DNA reads TGTGCCAGCTCACTAGGTTGGGAGAGCTCCTACGAGCAGTACTTC. This gives the protein CASSLGWESSYEQYF. The chain uses TRBV18 and TRBJ2-7; D is possibly TRBD2 (5 bases). With 4 bases removed from V and 0 bases from J, the gap between germline ends came to 13 bases. CDR1 and CDR2 from the germline V gene are KGHSH and LQKENI. This CDR3 is built from 15 residues.

V usage is TRBV14 and J usage is TRBJ2-2; D is uncertain. Germline V gene lookup returns CDR1 SGHDN and CDR2 FVKESK. There are 13 residues in the CDR3. V lost 4 bases and J lost 8, with 11 bases in between. Here the CDR3 reads CASSPDLKGELFF. The DNA of the CDR3 is TGTGCCAGCAGCCCAGACTTGAAGGGGGAGCTGTTTTTT.

This clonotype was detected only a few times. The chain joins TRBV7-3 to TRBJ2-3; D might be TRBD2 (6 bases). CDR3 length: 14 residues. V was pared by 0 bases and J by 6 bases, with 10 bases between. Germline CDR1 SGHTA, CDR2 FQGTGA. CDR3 in amino acids: CASSLTRDSDTQYF. CDR3 nucleotides: TGTGCCAGCAGCTTAACGCGGGATAGTGATACGCAGTATTTT. The complete variable domain, with remaining parts taken from reference TRBV7-3 and TRBJ2-3, reads GAGVSQTPSNKVTEKGKYVELRCDPISGHTALYWYRQSLGQGPEFLIYFQGTGAADDSGLPNDRFFAVRPEGSVSTLKIQRTERGDSAVYLCASSLTRDSDTQYFGPGTRLTVL.